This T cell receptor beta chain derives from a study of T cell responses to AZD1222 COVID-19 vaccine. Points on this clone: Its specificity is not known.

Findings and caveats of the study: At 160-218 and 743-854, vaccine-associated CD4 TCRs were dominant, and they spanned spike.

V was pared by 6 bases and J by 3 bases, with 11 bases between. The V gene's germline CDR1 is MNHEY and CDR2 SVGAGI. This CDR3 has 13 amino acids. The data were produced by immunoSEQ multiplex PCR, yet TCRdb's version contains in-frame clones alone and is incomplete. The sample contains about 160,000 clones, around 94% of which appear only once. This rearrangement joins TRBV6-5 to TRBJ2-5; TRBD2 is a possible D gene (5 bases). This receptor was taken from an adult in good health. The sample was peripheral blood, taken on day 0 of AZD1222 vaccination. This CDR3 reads CASRGRKKETQYF. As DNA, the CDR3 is TGTGCCAGCAGGGGGAGAAAGAAAGAGACCCAGTACTTC.